These 11 T cell receptor beta chains originate from one sample sequenced in a study of blood T cells in healthy people across ages (dated by TCRdb to about 2015). The library was generated by 5' RACE. Instrument used: Illumina HiSeq 2500. The second PCR ran for about 6 to 12 cycles and used a J-beta primer mix along with a sample-barcoded 5' primer. TCRdb redid the processing of the public reads, applying fastp at Q25 and MiXCR, and retained in-frame beta chains. Each record represents a unique CDR3 protein, reported with the most common genes and DNA among its rows. The sample contains under 700,000 distinct CDR3 sequences, 24% of them found a single time. The leading ten clones occupy roughly 9.4% of the sample. These data are also associated with another study on T cells of mothers and their children.

Material: blood. All receptors come from a boy aged 10-17 years in good health.

The rearrangement links TRBV5-1 to TRBJ2-5, with 9 bases identical to TRBD2. The junction had 3 bases not matched to a gene; V was cut back by 2 bases and J by 1 base. The germline gives CDR1 SGHRS, CDR2 YFSETQ. The CDR3 is made up of 15 amino acids. The CDR3 region has the DNA TGCGCCAGCAGCTTAGTAGCGGGGGCCCAAGAGACCCAGTACTTC. Translating it yields CASSLVAGAQETQYF.

The rearrangement links TRBV28 to TRBJ2-5; maybe TRBD1 (6 bases). Trimming took 4 bases from V and 5 from J, leaving 14 bases between them. From germline, CDR1 is MDHEN and CDR2 SYDVKM. This CDR3 has 14 amino acids. The CDR3 DNA sequence: TGTGCCAGCAGTTGGGGCAGGGGTGGCGAGACCCAGTACTTC. Encoded protein: CASSWGRGGETQYF.

This clonotype was seen more than once but under ten times. An end of the junction does not agree with germline; a read error may underlie this. CDR3: CAGSQAPTRGANTEAFF. CDR3 DNA: TGTGCCGGCAGCCAAGCCCCGACCAGGGGGGCGAACACTGAAGCTTTCTTT. The gene calls are TRBV3-1 and TRBJ1-1, with 7 bases fitting TRBD1. Germline V gene data show CDR1 as LGHDT and CDR2 as YNNKEL (reference sequence). The CDR3 length is 17 residues.

This clonotype was seen only a few times. The rearrangement joins TRBV28 to TRBJ2-7; D might be TRBD1 (6 bases). The DNA end is more similar to TRBJ2-1, so the J call may be wrong. From germline, CDR1 is MDHEN and CDR2 SYDVKM. The CDR3 contains 14 residues. CDR3 DNA: TGTGCCAGCAGTCTTACACAGGGTAAGGGTGAGCAGTTCTTC. This codes for CASSLTQGKGEQFF.

This clonotype was counted ten times or more. The genes are TRBV29-1 and TRBJ2-5, with 11 bases identical to TRBD1. Trimming took 3 bases from V and 6 from J; bases not matched to a gene: 3. The CDR3 length is 13 residues. Germline CDR1 SQVTM, CDR2 ANQGSEA. The CDR3, as DNA: TGCAGCGTTGACGGACAGGGGGCGAAGACCCAGTACTTC. Encoded protein: CSVDGQGAKTQYF.

This clonotype was picked up many times. The CDR3 DNA is TGCGCCAGCAGCCAAGTGGATAGCATTCAGTACTTC. This gives the protein CASSQVDSIQYF. The V gene is TRBV4-1, the J gene TRBJ2-4; D unresolved. Per the germline V gene, CDR1 is MGHRA and CDR2 is YSYEKL. The V end lost 1 base, the J end lost 9 bases, and 7 bases lay between the germline ends. The CDR3 totals 12 residues.

The chain uses TRBV6-6 and TRBJ2-1; D is possibly TRBD1 (5 bases). Trimming removed 2 bases at V and 5 bases at J, with 10 bases between. Per germline, CDR1 MNHNY and CDR2 SVGAGI (reference sequence). The CDR3 runs 14 residues. Here the CDR3 reads CASSYTGTNNEQFF. For the CDR3, the DNA is TGTGCCAGCAGTTACACAGGCACCAACAATGAGCAGTTCTTC.

With regard to this clonotype: Germline and junction disagree at one end, which may indicate a read error. The chain carries TRBV5-1 and TRBJ1-3; maybe TRBD1 (6 bases). The V gene's germline CDR1 is SGHRS and CDR2 YFSETQ. The CDR3 sequence is 15 residues long. CDR3 nucleotide sequence: TGCGCCAGCAGCCAAGGGACAAGCTCTGGAAACACCGTATATTTT. Translated, it gives CASSQGTSSGNTVYF.

This clonotype appeared a few times. The chain is built from TRBV4-3 and TRBJ1-4, with TRBD1 as a possible D gene (6 bases). V was cut by 0 bases and J by 7 bases, with 12 bases left in between. The CDR3 extends over 15 amino acids. Germline assignment: CDR1 LGHNA and CDR2 YSLEER. For the CDR3, the DNA is TGCGCCAGCAGCCAAGAGAGAGGGGGTAGTGAAAAACTGTTTTTT. Protein: CASSQERGGSEKLFF.

This clonotype was detected only a few times. This rearrangement joins TRBV3-1 to TRBJ1-5; D ambiguous. Per germline, CDR1 LGHDT and CDR2 YNNKEL (reference sequence). Trimming removed 5 bases from V and 0 bases from J, with 11 bases in between. The CDR3 loop spans 15 amino acids. The CDR3 DNA is TGTGCCAGCAGCTCCCACAGTGATAGCAATCAGCCCCAGCATTTT. Its translation: CASSSHSDSNQPQHF. Full variable domain (rest looked up from reference TRBV3-1 and TRBJ1-5): DTAVSQTPKYLVTQMGNDKSIKCEQNLGHDTMYWYKQDSKKFLKIMFSYNNKELIINETVPNRFSPKSPDKAHLNLHINSLELGDSAVYFCASSSHSDSNQPQHFGDGTRLSIL.

With regard to this clonotype: This may stem from a read error, because a much larger clone lies one nucleotide away. This sequence joins TRBV7-3 and TRBJ2-5, with TRBD2 identical over 7 bases. Germline V CDR1 and CDR2: SGHTA, FQGTGA. V was pared by 4 bases and J by 3 bases, with 2 bases of the junction left unmatched. The CDR3 sequence is 13 residues long. CDR3 loop: CASSWTREETQYF. CDR3 DNA sequence: TGTGCCAGCAGCTGGACTAGGGAAGAGACCCAGTACTTC.